This T cell receptor beta chain comes out of a study of T cell repertoires in cytomegalovirus infection (dated by TCRdb to the late 2010s). Regarding the study in general: Donor HLA type was relevant to the analysis, as public TCR beta signatures indicated carriage of CMV infection together with the matching HLA type. What the work shows at the level of the full study, not this receptor alone: The ex vivo response was dominated by HLA-C-restricted CMV-specific TCR beta clonotypes, which also provided the single most frequent clonotype in two of eight donors. Cumulative frequency of public TCR beta family members discriminated carriers of CMV infection plus the relevant HLA type in this cohort and an independent approximately 340-donor cohort.

Sequencing used an Illumina HiSeq 1500. Using fastp trimming at Q25 and MiXCR clonotype assembly, TCRdb reanalyzed the public sequencing data and kept in-frame beta chains. All rows with the same CDR3 protein become a single entry with the most common DNA and genes. Recorded for this sample are around 300,000 distinct CDR3 sequences; approximately 9.5% of them occurred a single time. Clones ranked in the top ten supply about 4.5% of the sample. The CDR3 numbers 11 residues from cysteine through phenylalanine. Only CDR3 DNA remains: 33 bases, in frame from the first base. CDR1 and CDR2, looked up from the germline V gene, are SQVTM and ANQGSEA. Relative to germline, V is 5 bases shorter and J is 8 bases shorter, with 9 bases between their ends. For this clonotype: Its antigen is not yet known. Base quality data are lacking; no much larger clone is found one base away.

The receptor was derived from a human donor in good health (CMV status not recorded). Some clones in this sample may be carry-over from other donors' samples. Sequencing was done on a sample of PBMCs. The rearrangement joined TRBV29-1 to TRBJ1-4, with the D gene not confidently named. The nucleotides read TGCAGCGTTTTAGCCGGGGAAAAACTGTTTTTT. The encoded protein is CSVLAGEKLFF.